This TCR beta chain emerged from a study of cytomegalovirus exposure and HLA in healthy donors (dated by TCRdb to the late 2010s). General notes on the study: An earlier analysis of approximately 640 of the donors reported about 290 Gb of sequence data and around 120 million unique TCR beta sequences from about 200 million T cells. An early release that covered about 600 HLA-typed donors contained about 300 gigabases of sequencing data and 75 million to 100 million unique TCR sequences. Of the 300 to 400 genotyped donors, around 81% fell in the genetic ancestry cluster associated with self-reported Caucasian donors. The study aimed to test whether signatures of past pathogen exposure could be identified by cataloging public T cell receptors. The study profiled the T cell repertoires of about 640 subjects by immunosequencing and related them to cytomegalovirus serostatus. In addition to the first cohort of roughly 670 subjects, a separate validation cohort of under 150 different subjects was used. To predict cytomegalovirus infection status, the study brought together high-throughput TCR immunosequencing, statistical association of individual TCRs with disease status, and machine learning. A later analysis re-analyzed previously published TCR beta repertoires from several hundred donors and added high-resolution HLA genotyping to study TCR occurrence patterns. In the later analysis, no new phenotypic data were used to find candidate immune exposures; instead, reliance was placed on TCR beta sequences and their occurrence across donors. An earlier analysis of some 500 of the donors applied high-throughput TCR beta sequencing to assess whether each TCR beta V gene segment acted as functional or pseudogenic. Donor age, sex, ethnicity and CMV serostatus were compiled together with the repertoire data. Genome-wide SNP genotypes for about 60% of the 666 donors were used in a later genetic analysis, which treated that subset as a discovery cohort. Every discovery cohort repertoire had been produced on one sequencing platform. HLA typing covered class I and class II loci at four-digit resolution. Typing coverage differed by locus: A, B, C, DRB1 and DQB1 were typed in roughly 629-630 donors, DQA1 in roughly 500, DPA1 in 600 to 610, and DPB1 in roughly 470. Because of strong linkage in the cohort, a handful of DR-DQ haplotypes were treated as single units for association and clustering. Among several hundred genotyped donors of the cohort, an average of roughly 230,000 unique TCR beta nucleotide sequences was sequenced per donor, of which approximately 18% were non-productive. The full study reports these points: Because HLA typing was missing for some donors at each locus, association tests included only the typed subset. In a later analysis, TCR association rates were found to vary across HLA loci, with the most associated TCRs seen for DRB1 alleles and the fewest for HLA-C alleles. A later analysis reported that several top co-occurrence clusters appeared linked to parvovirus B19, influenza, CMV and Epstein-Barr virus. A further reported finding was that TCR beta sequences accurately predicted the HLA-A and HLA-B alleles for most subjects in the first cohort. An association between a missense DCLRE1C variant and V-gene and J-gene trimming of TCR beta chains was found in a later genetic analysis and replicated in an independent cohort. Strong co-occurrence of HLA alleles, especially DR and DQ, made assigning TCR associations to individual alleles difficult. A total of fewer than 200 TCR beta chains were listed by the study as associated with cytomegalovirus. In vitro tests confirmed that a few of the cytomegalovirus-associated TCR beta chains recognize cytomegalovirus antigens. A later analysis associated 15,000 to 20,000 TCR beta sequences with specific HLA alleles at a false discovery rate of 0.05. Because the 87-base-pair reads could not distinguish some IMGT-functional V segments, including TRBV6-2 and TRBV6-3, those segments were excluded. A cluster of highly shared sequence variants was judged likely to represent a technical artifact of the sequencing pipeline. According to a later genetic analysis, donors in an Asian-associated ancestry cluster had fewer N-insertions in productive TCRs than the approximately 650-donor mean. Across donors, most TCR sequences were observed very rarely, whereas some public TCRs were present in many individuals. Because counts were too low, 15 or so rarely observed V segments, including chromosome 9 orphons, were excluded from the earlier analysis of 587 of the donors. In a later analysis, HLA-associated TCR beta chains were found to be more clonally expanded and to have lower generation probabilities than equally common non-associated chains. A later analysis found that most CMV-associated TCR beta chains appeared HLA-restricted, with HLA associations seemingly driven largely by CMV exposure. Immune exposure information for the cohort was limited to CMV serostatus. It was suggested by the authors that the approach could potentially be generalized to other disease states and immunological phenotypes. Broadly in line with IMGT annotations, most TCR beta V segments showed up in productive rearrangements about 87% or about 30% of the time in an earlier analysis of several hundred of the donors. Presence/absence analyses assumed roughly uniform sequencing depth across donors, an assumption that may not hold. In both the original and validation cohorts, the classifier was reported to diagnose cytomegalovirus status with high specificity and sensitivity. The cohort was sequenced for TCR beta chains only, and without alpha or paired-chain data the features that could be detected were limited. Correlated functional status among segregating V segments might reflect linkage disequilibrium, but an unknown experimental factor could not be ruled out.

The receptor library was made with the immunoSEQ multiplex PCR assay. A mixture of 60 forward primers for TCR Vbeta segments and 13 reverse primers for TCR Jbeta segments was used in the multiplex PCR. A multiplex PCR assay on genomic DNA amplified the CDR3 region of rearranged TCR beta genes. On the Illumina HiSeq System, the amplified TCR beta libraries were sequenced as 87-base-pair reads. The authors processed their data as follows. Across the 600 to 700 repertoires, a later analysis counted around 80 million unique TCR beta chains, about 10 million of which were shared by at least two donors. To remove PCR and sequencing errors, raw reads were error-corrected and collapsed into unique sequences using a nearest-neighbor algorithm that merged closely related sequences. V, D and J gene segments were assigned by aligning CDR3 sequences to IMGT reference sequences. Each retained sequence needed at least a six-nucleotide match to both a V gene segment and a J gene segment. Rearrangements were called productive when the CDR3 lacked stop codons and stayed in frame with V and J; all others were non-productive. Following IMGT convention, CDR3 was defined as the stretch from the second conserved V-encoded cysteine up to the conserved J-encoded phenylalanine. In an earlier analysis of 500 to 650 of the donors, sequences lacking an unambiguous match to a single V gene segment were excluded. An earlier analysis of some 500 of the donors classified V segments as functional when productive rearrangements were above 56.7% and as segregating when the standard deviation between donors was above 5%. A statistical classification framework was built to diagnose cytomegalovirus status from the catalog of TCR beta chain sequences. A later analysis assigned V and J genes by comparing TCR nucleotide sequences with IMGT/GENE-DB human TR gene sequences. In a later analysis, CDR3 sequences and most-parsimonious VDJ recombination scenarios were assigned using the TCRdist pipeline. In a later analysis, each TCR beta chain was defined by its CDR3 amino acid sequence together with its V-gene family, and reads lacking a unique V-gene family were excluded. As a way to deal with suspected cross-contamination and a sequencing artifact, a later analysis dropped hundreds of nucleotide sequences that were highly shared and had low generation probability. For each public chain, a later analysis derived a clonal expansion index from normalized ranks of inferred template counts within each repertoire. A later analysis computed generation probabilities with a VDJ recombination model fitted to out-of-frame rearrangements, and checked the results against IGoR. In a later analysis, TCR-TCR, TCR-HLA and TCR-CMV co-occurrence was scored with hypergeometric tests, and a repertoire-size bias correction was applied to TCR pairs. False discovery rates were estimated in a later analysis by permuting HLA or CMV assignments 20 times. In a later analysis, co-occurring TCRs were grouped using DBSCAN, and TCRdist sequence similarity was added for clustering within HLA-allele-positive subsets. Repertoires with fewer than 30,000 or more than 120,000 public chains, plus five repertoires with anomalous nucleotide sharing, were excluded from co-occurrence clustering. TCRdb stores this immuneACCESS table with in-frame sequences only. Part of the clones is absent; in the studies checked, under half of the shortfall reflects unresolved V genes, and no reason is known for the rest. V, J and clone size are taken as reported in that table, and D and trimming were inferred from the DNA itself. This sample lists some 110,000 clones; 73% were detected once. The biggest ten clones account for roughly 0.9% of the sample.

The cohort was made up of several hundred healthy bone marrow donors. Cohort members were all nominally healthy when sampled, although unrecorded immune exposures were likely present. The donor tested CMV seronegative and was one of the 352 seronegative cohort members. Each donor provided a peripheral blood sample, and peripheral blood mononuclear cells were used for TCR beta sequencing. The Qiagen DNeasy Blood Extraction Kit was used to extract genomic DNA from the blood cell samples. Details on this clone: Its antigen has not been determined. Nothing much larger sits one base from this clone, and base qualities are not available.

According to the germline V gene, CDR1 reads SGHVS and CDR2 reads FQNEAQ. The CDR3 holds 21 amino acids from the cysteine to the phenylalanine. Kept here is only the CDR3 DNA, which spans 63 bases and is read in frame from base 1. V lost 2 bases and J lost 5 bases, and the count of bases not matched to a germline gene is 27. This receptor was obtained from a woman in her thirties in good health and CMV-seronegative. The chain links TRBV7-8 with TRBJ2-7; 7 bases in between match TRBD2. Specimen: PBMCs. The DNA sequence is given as TGTGCCAGCAGCTTACCGTCAGACAGCTCACTAGCGAGAGTAGGGCTCAACGAGCAGTACTTC. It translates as CASSLPSDSSLARVGLNEQYF.